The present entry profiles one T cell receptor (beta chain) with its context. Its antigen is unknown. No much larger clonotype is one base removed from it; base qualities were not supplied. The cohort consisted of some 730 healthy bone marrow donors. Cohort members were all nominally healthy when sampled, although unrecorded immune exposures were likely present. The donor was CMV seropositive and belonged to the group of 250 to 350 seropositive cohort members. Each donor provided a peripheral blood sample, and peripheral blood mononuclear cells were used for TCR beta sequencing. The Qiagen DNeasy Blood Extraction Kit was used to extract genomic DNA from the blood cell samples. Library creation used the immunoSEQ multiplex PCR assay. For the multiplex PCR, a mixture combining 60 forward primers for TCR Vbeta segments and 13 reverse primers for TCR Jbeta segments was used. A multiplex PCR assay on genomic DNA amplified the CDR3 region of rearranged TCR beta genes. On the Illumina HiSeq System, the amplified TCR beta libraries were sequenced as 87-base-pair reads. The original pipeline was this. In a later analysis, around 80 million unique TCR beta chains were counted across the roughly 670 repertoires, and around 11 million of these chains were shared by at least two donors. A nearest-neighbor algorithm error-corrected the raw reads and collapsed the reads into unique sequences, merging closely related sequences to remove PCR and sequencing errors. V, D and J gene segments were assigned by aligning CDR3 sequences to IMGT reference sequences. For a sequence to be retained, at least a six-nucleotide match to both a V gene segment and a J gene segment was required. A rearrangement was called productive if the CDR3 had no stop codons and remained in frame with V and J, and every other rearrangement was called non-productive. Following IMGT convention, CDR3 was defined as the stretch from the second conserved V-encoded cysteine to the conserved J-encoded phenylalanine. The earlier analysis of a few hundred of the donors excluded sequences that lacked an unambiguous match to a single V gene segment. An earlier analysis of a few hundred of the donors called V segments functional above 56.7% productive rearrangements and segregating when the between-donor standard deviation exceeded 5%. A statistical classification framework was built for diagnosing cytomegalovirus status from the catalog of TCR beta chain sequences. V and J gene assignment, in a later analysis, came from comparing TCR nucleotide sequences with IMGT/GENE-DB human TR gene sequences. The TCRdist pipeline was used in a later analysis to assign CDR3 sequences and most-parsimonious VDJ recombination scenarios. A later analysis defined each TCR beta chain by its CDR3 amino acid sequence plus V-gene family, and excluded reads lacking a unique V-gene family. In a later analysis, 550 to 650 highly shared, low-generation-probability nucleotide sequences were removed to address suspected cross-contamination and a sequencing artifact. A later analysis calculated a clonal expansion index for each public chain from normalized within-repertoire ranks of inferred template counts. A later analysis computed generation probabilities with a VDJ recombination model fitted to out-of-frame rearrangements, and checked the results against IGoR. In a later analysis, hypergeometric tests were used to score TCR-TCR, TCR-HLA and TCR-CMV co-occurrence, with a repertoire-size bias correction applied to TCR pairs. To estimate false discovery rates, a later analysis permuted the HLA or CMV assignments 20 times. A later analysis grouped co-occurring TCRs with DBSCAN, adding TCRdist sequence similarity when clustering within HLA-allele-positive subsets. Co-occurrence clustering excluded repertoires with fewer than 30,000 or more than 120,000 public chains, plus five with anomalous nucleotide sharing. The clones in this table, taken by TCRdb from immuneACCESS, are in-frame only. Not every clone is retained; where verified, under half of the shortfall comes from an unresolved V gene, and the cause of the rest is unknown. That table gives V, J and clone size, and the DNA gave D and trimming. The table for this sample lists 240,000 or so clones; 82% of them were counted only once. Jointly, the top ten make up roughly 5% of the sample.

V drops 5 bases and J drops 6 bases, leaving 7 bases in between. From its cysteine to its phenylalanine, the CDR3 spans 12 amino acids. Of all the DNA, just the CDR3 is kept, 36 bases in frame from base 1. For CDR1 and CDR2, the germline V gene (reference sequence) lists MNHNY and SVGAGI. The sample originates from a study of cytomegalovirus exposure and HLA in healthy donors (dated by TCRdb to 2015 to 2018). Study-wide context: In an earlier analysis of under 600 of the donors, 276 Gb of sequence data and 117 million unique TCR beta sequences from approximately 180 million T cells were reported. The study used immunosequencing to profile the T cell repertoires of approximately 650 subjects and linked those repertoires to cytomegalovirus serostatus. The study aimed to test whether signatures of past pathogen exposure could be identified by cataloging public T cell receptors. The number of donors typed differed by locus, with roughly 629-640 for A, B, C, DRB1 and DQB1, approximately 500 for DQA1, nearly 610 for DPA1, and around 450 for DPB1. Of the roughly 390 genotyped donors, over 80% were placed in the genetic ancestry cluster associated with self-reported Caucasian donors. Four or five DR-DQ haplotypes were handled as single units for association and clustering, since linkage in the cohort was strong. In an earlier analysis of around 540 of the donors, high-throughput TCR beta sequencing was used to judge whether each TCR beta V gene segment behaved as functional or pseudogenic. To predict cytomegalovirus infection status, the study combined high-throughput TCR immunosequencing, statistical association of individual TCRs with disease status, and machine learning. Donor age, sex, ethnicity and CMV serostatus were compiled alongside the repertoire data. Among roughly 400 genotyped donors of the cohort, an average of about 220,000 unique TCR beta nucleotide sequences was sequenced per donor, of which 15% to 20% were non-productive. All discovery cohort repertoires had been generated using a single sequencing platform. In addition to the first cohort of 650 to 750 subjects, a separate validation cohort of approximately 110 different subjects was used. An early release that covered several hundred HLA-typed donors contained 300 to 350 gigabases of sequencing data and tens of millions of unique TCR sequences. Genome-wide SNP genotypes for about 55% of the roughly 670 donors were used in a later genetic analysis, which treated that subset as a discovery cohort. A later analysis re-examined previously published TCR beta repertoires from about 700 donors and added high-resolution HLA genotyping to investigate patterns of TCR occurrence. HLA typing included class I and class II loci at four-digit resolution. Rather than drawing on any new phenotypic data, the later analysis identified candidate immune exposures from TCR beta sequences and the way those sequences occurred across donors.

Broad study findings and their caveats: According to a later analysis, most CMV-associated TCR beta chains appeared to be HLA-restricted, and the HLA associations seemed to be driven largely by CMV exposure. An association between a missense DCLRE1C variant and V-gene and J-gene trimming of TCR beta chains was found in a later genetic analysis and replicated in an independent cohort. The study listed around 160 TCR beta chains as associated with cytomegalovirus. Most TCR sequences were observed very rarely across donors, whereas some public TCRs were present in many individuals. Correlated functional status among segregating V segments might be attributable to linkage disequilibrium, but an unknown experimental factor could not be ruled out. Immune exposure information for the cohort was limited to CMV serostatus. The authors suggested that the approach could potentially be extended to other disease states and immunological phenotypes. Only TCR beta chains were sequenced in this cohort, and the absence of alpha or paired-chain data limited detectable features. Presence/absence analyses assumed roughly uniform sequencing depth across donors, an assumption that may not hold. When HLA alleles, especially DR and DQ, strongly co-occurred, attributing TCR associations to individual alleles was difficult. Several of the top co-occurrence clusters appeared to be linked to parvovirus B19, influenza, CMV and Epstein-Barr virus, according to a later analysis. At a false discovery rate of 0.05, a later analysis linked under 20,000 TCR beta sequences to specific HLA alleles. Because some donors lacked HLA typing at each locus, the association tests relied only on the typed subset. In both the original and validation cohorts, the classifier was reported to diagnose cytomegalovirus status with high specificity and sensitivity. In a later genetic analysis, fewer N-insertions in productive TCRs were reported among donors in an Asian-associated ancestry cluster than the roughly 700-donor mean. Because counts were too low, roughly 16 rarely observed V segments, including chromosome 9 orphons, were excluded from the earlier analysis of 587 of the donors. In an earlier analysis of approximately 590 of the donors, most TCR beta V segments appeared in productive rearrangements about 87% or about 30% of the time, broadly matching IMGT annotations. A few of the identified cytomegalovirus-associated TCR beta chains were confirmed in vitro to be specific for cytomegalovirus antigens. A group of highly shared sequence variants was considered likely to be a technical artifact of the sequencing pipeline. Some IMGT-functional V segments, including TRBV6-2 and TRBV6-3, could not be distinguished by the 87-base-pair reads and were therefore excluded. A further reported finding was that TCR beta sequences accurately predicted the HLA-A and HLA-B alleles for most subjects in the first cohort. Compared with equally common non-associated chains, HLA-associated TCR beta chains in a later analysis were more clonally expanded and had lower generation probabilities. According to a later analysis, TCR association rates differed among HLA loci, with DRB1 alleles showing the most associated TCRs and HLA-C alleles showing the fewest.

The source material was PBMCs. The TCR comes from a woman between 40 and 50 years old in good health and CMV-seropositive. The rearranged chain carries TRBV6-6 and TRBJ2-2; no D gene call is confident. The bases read TGTGCCAGCAGTCTACAGTCCGGGGAGCTGTTTTTT. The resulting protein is CASSLQSGELFF.